This T cell receptor beta chain was captured by sequencing in a study of follicular helper T cells after annual influenza vaccination (TCRdb year 2017). For the study in its entirety: Blood was drawn on days 0, 7 and 28 after each seasonal influenza vaccination. To study recall of cTfh clones, some subjects were followed through successive annual vaccinations in the 2013-2014, 2014-2015 and 2015-2016 seasons. One week after vaccination, a second recruited cohort of approximately 11 subjects (Table S1) displayed a similar ICOS+CD38+ cTfh response. The 2013-2014 samples were cryopreserved, while the 2015 samples were processed right after collection. Multi-year samples were available for six subjects, with four spanning two vaccination seasons and two spanning three seasons. The investigation overall reported the following: Day 7 ICOS+CD38+ clones were most often found later in ICOS-CD38- cTfh, suggesting that subset may serve as a memory reservoir. ICOS+CD38+ cTfh clonality correlated with the frequency of that population, and its change correlated with the change in circulating plasmablast frequency. With successive annual vaccinations, a recurrent oligoclonal ICOS+CD38+ cTfh response was recalled, and this response contained tetramer and AIM influenza-specific clonotypes. Productive TCRB sequences were recovered from only roughly 10-22% of analyzed cells, so rare clonotypes could not be sampled.

For this chain, trimming is 6 bases at the V end and 3 bases at the J end, and the number of junction bases without a gene match is 7. From cysteine to phenylalanine, the CDR3 is 15 amino acids long. Only the CDR3 DNA is retained, 45 bases long and in frame from the first base. CDR1 and CDR2, looked up from the germline V gene, are MDHEN and SYDVKM. Worth noting for this clone: Its antigen is still unknown. No much larger clone exists at a distance of one base, and base qualities are not known.

Libraries were made using the immunoSEQ multiplex PCR assay. Adaptive Biotechnologies handled the TCRB amplification, library preparation, sequencing and preliminary bioinformatics at Survey level resolution. TCRB sequencing used multiplex PCR amplification of genomic DNA from sorted cTfh populations. The authors' analysis ran thus. Clonality was calculated in R as 1 minus normalized Shannon entropy, and the Gini index was computed with the R package ineq. To get the overlap score, the summed counts of shared sequences were divided by the total counts of all sequences in both of the compared samples. Shared-clonotype significance used Fisher's exact test assuming a theoretical repertoire of 10^7 TCRB sequences. In its TCRdb copy, this immuneACCESS table keeps in-frame sequences only and misses some clones. Where compared with another copy, unresolved V genes explain less than half of these, and the others have no known cause. The D gene and trimming were derived from the DNA, and the V and J assignments and clone size from that table. The sample yields several thousand clones; around four fifths were counted once. Clones ranked in the top ten supply 1.5% of the sample.

The sample's time point, from its label and the paper: 2015-2016 season, pre-vaccination. Adults received seasonal inactivated influenza vaccine (Fluvarix), and TCRB sequencing tracked sorted blood CD4 subsets before and after vaccination. To be eligible, subjects had to live in the community and must not have received influenza vaccine in the previous 6 months. Reasons for exclusion included contraindications to influenza vaccine, substance abuse, HIV/AIDS, active malignancy, immunomodulatory medication, and active illness such as respiratory infection. At each time point, somewhere between about 35 and 100 mL of blood was taken. Circulating Tfh were defined as non-naive CD4+CXCR5+PD-1+ cells and sorted into ICOS+CD38+ and ICOS-CD38- fractions. Ficoll-Paque PLUS or SepMate separation was used to isolate PBMC. Before DNA extraction, cell subsets were sorted from PBMC on a BD FACS Aria.

The chain was built from TRBV28 and TRBJ1-4; 7 bases in between match TRBD1. The sample consisted of CXCR5+ CD38- circulating T follicular helper cells from blood, taken on the day of influenza vaccination. The sample's cell subset or site, from its label and the paper: circulating Tfh, non-naive CD4+CXCR5+PD-1+ (ICOS+CD38+ or ICOS-CD38-). The receptor was isolated from an adult who received the influenza vaccine. The DNA sequence reads TGTGCCAGCAGGGAGGGGGCGCGGGCTAATGAAAAACTGTTTTTT. This codes for CASREGARANEKLFF.